This TCR beta chain was captured by sequencing in a study of T cell responses to AZD1222 COVID-19 vaccine. Turning to this clone: Its antigen is as yet unknown.

Here immunoSEQ multiplex PCR was the method, and the copy in TCRdb shows in-frame clones only, minus some. The sample records some 150,000 clones, 80% to 95% being singletons. CDR3 length: 14 amino acids. V lost 4 bases, J lost 3 bases, and 7 bases lay in between. In germline, CDR1 is ENHRY, CDR2 SYGVKD. Study-level findings and limits: The span of vaccine-associated CD4 TCRs extended across spike, with dominance at 160-218 and 743-854.

This sample comprised peripheral blood, obtained 28 days after the second AZD1222 dose. The chain carries TRBV10-3 and TRBJ2-6; weak D call: TRBD1 (6 bases). This clonotype was obtained from an adult who received the AZD1222 COVID-19 vaccine. CDR3 coding DNA: TGTGCCATCAGTGCAGGGGTTGGGGCCAACGTCCTGACTTTC. Translating it yields CAISAGVGANVLTF.